Sequencing of this T cell receptor (beta chain) was carried out in a study of identifying expanded T cells in peripheral blood. Study-wide results and limits: Across healthy donors, higher total template counts meant significantly greater approximately two-week count variance.

Healthy donors had no documented immune events, such as infections, while sampled. Generated by immunoSEQ multiplex PCR, the TCRdb table keeps only in-frame clones and is missing some. In the table there are some 100,000 clones, roughly 85% of which are singletons. Germline V gene lookup returns CDR1 MNHEY and CDR2 SMNVEV (reference sequence). The CDR3 extends over 14 amino acids. V lost 6 bases and J 8 bases, leaving 19 bases between the germline ends. This clone showed up just a few times. As yet, its antigen is unknown. This TCR came from a person aged 18-69 years in good health. The specimen was blood. The V gene is TRBV27, the J gene TRBJ1-2; TRBD1 is a possible D gene (5 bases). The CDR3 region has the DNA TGTGCCAGCAGCCGATCCCGGGGGGGGAACGGCTACACCTTC. It codes for CASSRSRGGNGYTF.